These T cell receptor beta chains were read from a single sample in a study of shared clonotypes between healthy human individuals. This table comes from immunoSEQ multiplex PCR, and its TCRdb copy is limited to in-frame clones, with some not included. The table lists a few million clones, roughly nine tenths of them singletons. The material sequenced was naive CD4+ T cells sorted from blood. These receptors came from a man between 18 and 35 years old in good health. The CDR3 runs from the conserved cysteine through the conserved F or W. A D gene is named only where the DNA matches it firmly. Rows may omit the clone size; those that give it use once, few, many or a size class.

v_call	d_call	j_call	clone_size	cdr3_nt	cdr3_aa
TRBV7-9	TRBD2	TRBJ2-1	.	TGTGCCAGCAGCCTGGCACTAGCGGGATACAATGAGCAGTTCTTC	CASSLALAGYNEQFF
TRBV30	TRBD2	TRBJ2-3	.	TGTGCCTGGAGTGCGATTAGCGGGGTCACAGATACGCAGTATTTT	CAWSAISGVTDTQYF
TRBV19	.	TRBJ2-1	.	TGTGCCAGTAGTATCACAGGGATTAGCTCCTACAATGAGCAGTTCTTC	CASSITGISSYNEQFF
TRBV7-2	TRBD1	TRBJ1-1	.	TGTGCCAGCAGCTTATATCGACAGGGAAAAACTGAAGCTTTCTTT	CASSLYRQGKTEAFF
TRBV6-6	TRBD2	TRBJ2-7	.	TGTGCCAGCAGTACCTATTTAGCGGGAGACGCGCACGAGCAGTACTTC	CASSTYLAGDAHEQYF
TRBV5-1	TRBD1	TRBJ1-6	few	TGCGCCAGCAGCCTCAACGGACAGGCCGGCGGTTCACCCCTCCACTTT	CASSLNGQAGGSPLHF
TRBV19	.	TRBJ1-4	.	TGTGCCAGTAGTGAGGGCCTCCTTGGAGAAAAACTGTTTTTT	CASSEGLLGEKLFF
TRBV5-1	TRBD1	TRBJ2-3	.	TGCGCCAGCAGCTTGAGGGGGCCAGATACGCAGTATTTT	CASSLRGPDTQYF
TRBV2	.	TRBJ1-4	.	TGTGCCAGCAGGTTAACAGAACTACTGGCTAATGAAAAACTGTTTTTT	CASRLTELLANEKLFF
TRBV5-1	.	TRBJ2-5	.	TGCGCCAGCAGCTTGGCGGCAGGGGTGGAAGAGACCCAGTACTTC	CASSLAAGVEETQYF